Following are 12 T cell receptor beta chains from one sample sequenced in a study of CD4+ T cells in melanoma. Some clones are missing from TCRdb's copy, which holds only in-frame ones; the method was immunoSEQ multiplex PCR. The data show about 140,000 clones, roughly 91% seen once. The receptors derive from a human donor with melanoma.

Here the CDR3 reads CASSLVDPKVGTQYF. In nucleotides, the CDR3 is TGTGCCAGCAGCTTAGTCGACCCCAAGGTTGGGACCCAGTACTTC. The chain employs TRBV11-1 and TRBJ2-5; D is undetermined. CDR1 SGHAT and CDR2 FQDESV come from the germline V gene (reference sequence). This CDR3 is built from 15 residues. Trimming removed 1 base from V and 7 bases from J, with 16 bases in between.

The count of this clone is one. The CDR3 loop reads CASGNVGYEQYF. DNA for the CDR3: TGCGCCAGCGGGAATGTGGGGTACGAGCAGTACTTC. The V gene is TRBV5-1, the J gene TRBJ2-7; D unresolved. This CDR3 comprises 12 residues. Trimming pared 7 bases from V and 4 bases from J, leaving 12 bases between. Germline lookup yields CDR1 SGHRS and CDR2 YFSETQ.

The chain employs TRBV2 and TRBJ1-6; D is unclear. The V and J ends lost 4 bases and 9 bases respectively, with 16 bases between them. Germline values: CDR1 SNHLY, CDR2 FYNNEI. CDR3 length equals 15 residues. The CDR3 spells CASSASAGSSSPLHF. The CDR3 coding sequence is TGTGCCAGCAGTGCTTCGGCTGGGTCCAGTTCACCCCTCCACTTT.

This chain joins TRBV6-1 and TRBJ2-3, with no clear D. V lost 5 bases to trimming and J lost 2 bases, with 11 bases between them. This CDR3 contains 14 residues. Looked up from germline, CDR1 is MNHNS and CDR2 is SASEGT. CDR3 amino acids: CASSPRRNTDTQYF. The CDR3 region has the DNA TGTGCCAGCAGTCCGAGGAGAAACACAGATACGCAGTATTTT.

V and J are TRBV12-5 and TRBJ2-5; 8 bases are a match to TRBD2. Unmatched junction bases numbered 4, after V lost 0 bases and J lost 4 bases. CDR1 and CDR2 from the germline V gene are LGHNT and FRNRAP. The CDR3 contains 15 residues. For the CDR3, the DNA is TGTGCTAGTGGTTTGGTACTCGGGGGGGGAGAGACCCAGTACTTC. This sequence encodes CASGLVLGGGETQYF.

The chain uses TRBV5-1 and TRBJ1-5, with D unresolved. The CDR3 length is 13 residues. Germline CDR1 is SGHRS and CDR2 is YFSETQ. With 1 base removed from V and 5 bases from J, the gap between germline ends came to 7 bases. CDR3: CASSLSPDQPQHF. CDR3 DNA: TGCGCCAGCAGCTTGTCCCCCGATCAGCCCCAGCATTTT.

The chain links TRBV19 to TRBJ1-1; D gene ambiguous. CDR3 length: 15 amino acids. The V end was cut by 1 base, the J end by 0 bases, with 9 bases between. CDR1 LNHDA and CDR2 SQIVND come from the germline V gene (reference sequence). The DNA for the CDR3 is TGTGCCAGTAGTATAGTAGGGCAGCTGAACACTGAAGCTTTCTTT. Translating it yields CASSIVGQLNTEAFF. Based on the CDR3 plus reference TRBV19 and TRBJ1-1, the full variable domain is DGGITQSPKYLFRKEGQNVTLSCEQNLNHDAMYWYRQDPGQGLRLIYYSQIVNDFQKGDIAEGYSVSREKKESFPLTVTSAQKNPTAFYLCASSIVGQLNTEAFFGQGTRLTVV.

V gene TRBV4-2 combines with J gene TRBJ2-3, with D hard to call. Germline values: CDR1 LGHNA, CDR2 YNFKEQ. V was pared by 1 base and J by 2 bases, with 7 bases between. The CDR3 loop spans 14 amino acids. CDR3 bases: TGTGCCAGCAGCCAAGTAGGGTACACAGATACGCAGTATTTT. Its protein is CASSQVGYTDTQYF.

The chain employs TRBV7-2 and TRBJ1-1; D gene unclear. V was trimmed by 8 bases and J by 6 bases, leaving 13 bases between them. The CDR3 extends over 12 amino acids. Germline CDR1 is SGHTA and CDR2 is FQGNSA. The CDR3 spells CASYSAGPEAFF. CDR3 bases: TGTGCCAGCTATTCGGCGGGTCCTGAAGCTTTCTTT.

The CDR3 reads CATSRTESGNTIYF. The CDR3 DNA follows: TGTGCCACCAGCAGGACGGAATCTGGAAACACCATATATTTT. The V call is TRBV15, the J call TRBJ1-3; D is undetermined. Germline V lookup: CDR1 LNHNV, CDR2 YYDKDF (reference sequence). The CDR3 totals 14 residues. V was cut by 3 bases and J by 1 base, with 7 bases left in between.

J is TRBJ2-4 and V is TRBV19; tentatively, D is TRBD1 (5 bases). The CDR3 covers 16 residues. Trimming shortened V by 7 bases and J by 3 bases, and 19 bases separated the two germline ends. Germline CDR1 is LNHDA and CDR2 is SQIVND (reference sequence). The CDR3 DNA sequence: TGTGCCAGTACCTTAGCCAACAGGCCAGGCAAAAACATTCAGTACTTC. Amino acid sequence: CASTLANRPGKNIQYF.

The chain couples TRBV19 to TRBJ2-7, with 9 nucleotides matching TRBD1. The V gene's germline CDR1 is LNHDA and CDR2 SQIVND (reference sequence). This CDR3 has 15 amino acids. Germline trimming cut 3 bases from V and 3 bases from J; bases unmatched to any gene: 6. The CDR3 sequence is CASSMRSGQGYEQYF. CDR3 sequence (DNA): TGTGCCAGTAGTATGCGGTCGGGACAGGGCTACGAGCAGTACTTC.